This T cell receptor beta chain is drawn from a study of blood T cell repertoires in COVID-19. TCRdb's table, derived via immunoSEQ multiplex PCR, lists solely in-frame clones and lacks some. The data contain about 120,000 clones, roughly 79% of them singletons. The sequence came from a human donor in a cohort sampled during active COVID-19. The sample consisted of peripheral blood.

CDR3 nucleotides: TGCGCCAGCAGCCAAGATTTGTTACGGAACTATGGCTACACCTTC. As protein: CASSQDLLRNYGYTF. The chain is built from TRBV4-1 and TRBJ1-2; D gene unclear. Trimming removed 0 bases from V and 2 bases from J, with 10 bases in between. Per germline, CDR1 MGHRA and CDR2 YSYEKL. The CDR3 has 15 amino acids.